A single sample gave rise to the 23 T cell receptor beta chains below, sequenced in a study of T cell changes during pregnancy in multiple sclerosis. Measured with immunoSEQ multiplex PCR; TCRdb has only the in-frame clones, and not every one. The sample lists roughly 61,000 clones; 90% were seen once. Specimen: peripheral blood, collected in the first trimester of pregnancy. The receptors here all came from a female donor in good health, enrolled as a control in a pregnancy study.

CDR3 loop: CASSQDRDSRIYGYTF. CDR3 nucleotides: TGCGCCAGCAGCCAAGATCGTGATAGCCGGATCTATGGCTACACCTTC. The chain is built from TRBV4-3 and TRBJ1-2, with D hard to call. From germline, CDR1 is LGHNA and CDR2 YSLEER. Between the trimmed V and J ends, which lost 0 bases and 4 bases, there was a span of 15 bases. The CDR3 runs 16 residues.

The chain has TRBV27 and TRBJ1-6, with 10 bases aligning to TRBD1. The CDR3 runs to 16 residues. Germline values: CDR1 MNHEY, CDR2 SMNVEV (reference sequence). Germline trimming cut 2 bases from V and 6 bases from J; bases unmatched to any gene: 4. Written as DNA, the CDR3 is TGTGCCAGCAGTTTACGGGGACAGGGGCCTAATTCACCCCTCCACTTT. Translating it yields CASSLRGQGPNSPLHF.

The chain is built from TRBV4-1 and TRBJ1-1; 7 bases fit TRBD1. Looked up from germline, CDR1 is MGHRA and CDR2 is YSYEKL. Unmatched junction bases numbered 11, after V lost 7 bases and J lost 0 bases. This CDR3 region has 16 residues. The CDR3 sequence: CASIPIPGQLNTEAFF. CDR3 in DNA: TGCGCCAGCATTCCAATCCCGGGACAGCTGAACACTGAAGCTTTCTTT.

The rearrangement uses TRBV7-6 and TRBJ2-7; 8 bases are a match to TRBD1. Trimming removed 1 base from V and 2 bases from J; junction bases left unmatched: 4. The CDR3 runs to 15 residues. Germline-derived CDR1 and CDR2 are SGHVS and FNYEAQ. This CDR3 reads CASSLEGTGTYEQYF. In DNA form, the CDR3 reads TGTGCCAGCAGCTTAGAAGGGACAGGCACCTACGAGCAGTACTTC.

The chain recombines TRBV11-3 with TRBJ1-3; D call uncertain. Looked up from germline, CDR1 is SGHNT and CDR2 is YENEEA. The CDR3 consists of 12 residues. V lost 2 bases, J lost 4 bases, and 3 bases lay in between. The CDR3 DNA follows: TGTGCCAGCAGCTTATTAGGAAACACCATATATTTT. This codes for CASSLLGNTIYF.

J is TRBJ2-7 and V is TRBV7-8; 10 bases match TRBD2. The CDR3 contains 18 residues. Unmatched junction bases numbered 12, after V lost 4 bases and J lost 0 bases. Germline V gene lookup returns CDR1 SGHVS and CDR2 FQNEAQ. CDR3 region: CASSSGLAESVSSYEQYF. The CDR3 DNA reads TGTGCCAGCAGCTCCGGACTAGCGGAATCCGTGAGCTCCTACGAGCAGTACTTC.

This chain joins TRBV6-5 and TRBJ2-5; unclear D gene. V lost 0 bases to trimming and J lost 10 bases, with 18 bases between them. The CDR3 runs to 15 residues. From germline, CDR1 is MNHEY and CDR2 SVGAGI. The CDR3, as DNA: TGTGCCAGCAGTTACTCGTTTGTAAAGCCTCTCGGCCAGTACTTC. Its protein product is CASSYSFVKPLGQYF.

Details on this clone: Other nucleotide sequences from this sample produce the same CDR3. In nucleotides, the CDR3 is TGTGCCAGCAGTTTAACAGGGGGAGAAGGCACTGAAGCTTTCTTT. Translating gives CASSLTGGEGTEAFF. The rearrangement links TRBV27 to TRBJ1-1, with 8 bases that match TRBD1. Trimming at V came to 2 bases and at J to 4 bases, leaving 6 bases not matched to a gene. CDR1 is MNHEY and CDR2 is SMNVEV in the germline V gene (reference sequence). The CDR3 totals 15 residues.

The chain is built from TRBV6-5 and TRBJ2-1; 11 bases are a match to TRBD2. Germline V gives CDR1 MNHEY, CDR2 SVGAGI. This CDR3 has 16 amino acids. The V segment lost 0 bases and the J segment 7 bases; nucleotides outside the gene matches: 5. The CDR3, as DNA: TGTGCCAGCAGTTACTCGTTCACTAGCGGGAGTAATGAGCAGTTCTTC. Translating it yields CASSYSFTSGSNEQFF.

The J gene is TRBJ1-2, the V gene TRBV19; 9 bases line up with TRBD1. CDR3 length equals 14 residues. Germline V lookup: CDR1 LNHDA, CDR2 SQIVND (reference sequence). The J segment lost 7 bases and the V segment lost 7 bases, leaving 10 bases of the junction unmatched. The CDR3 loop is CASTAGQGSGGYTF. CDR3 bases: TGTGCCAGTACCGCGGGACAGGGTAGTGGTGGCTACACCTTC.

The chain recombines TRBV19 with TRBJ2-1, with 8 bases identical to TRBD1. The CDR3 spans 16 residues. Germline values: CDR1 LNHDA, CDR2 SQIVND (reference sequence). Trimming removed 3 bases from V and 7 bases from J; junction bases left unmatched: 11. CDR3 loop: CASSISRQGRVNEQFF. The CDR3 bases are TGTGCCAGTAGTATTTCCCGACAGGGGCGGGTAAATGAGCAGTTCTTC.

This chain connects TRBV4-3 to TRBJ1-1; tentatively, D is TRBD1 (5 bases). The CDR3 runs to 14 residues. Germline CDR1 reads LGHNA; CDR2 reads YSLEER. Trimming left V 4 bases short and J 1 base short, with 10 bases between. This CDR3 reads CASSLVQENTEAFF. DNA for the CDR3: TGCGCCAGCAGCCTTGTACAGGAGAACACTGAAGCTTTCTTT.

This chain connects TRBV13 to TRBJ2-3; 8 nucleotides align to TRBD2. CDR3 length equals 15 residues. Trimming took 7 bases from V and 5 from J; bases not matched to a gene: 11. Per germline, CDR1 PRHDT and CDR2 FYEKMQ (reference sequence). The CDR3, as DNA: TGTGCCAGCACCGAAGCGGGGGCTCGGGGAGATACGCAGTATTTT. Translation: CASTEAGARGDTQYF. The full variable domain, in which reference TRBV13 and TRBJ2-3 provide the parts outside the CDR3, is AAGVIQSPRHLIKEKRETATLKCYPIPRHDTVYWYQQGPGQDPQFLISFYEKMQSDKGSIPDRFSAQQFSDYHSELNMSSLELGDSALYFCASTEAGARGDTQYFGPGTRLTVL.

The rearrangement links TRBV7-2 to TRBJ2-5, with a weak D call TRBD1 (6 bases). The CDR3 sequence is 14 residues long. The germline gives CDR1 SGHTA, CDR2 FQGNSA. V was trimmed by 5 bases and J by 4 bases, leaving 14 bases between them. Written as DNA, the CDR3 is TGTGCCAGCAGCCGCACAGGGATCGGAGAGACCCAGTACTTC. Translation gives CASSRTGIGETQYF.

The chain recombines TRBV6-1 with TRBJ1-2, with D perhaps TRBD1 (5 bases). Germline CDR1 and CDR2: MNHNS and SASEGT. Trimming cost V 1 base and J 2 bases, with 8 bases left between them. The CDR3 covers 14 residues. The CDR3 loop reads CASSEGGWNYGYTF. Written as DNA, the CDR3 is TGTGCCAGCAGTGAAGGGGGCTGGAACTATGGCTACACCTTC.

The CDR3 here is CASSFMGSGRLEQYF. The CDR3 nucleotides read TGTGCCAGCAGTTTTATGGGTAGCGGACGGCTCGAGCAGTACTTC. V is TRBV28 and J is TRBJ2-7; D perhaps matches TRBD2 (6 bases). The ends were cut back, 3 bases at V and 6 bases at J, with 18 bases in the middle. The CDR3 runs 15 residues. The germline CDR1 and CDR2 sequences are MDHEN and SYDVKM.

The chain combines TRBV5-5 with TRBJ2-5; TRBD2 matches 8 bases. Looked up from germline, CDR1 is SGHKS and CDR2 is YYEKEE (reference sequence). This CDR3 has 17 amino acids. V lost 4 bases to trimming and J lost 2 bases; unmatched junction nucleotides: 13. The CDR3 sequence is CASSPYGGRGAQETQYF. The DNA of the CDR3 is TGTGCCAGCAGCCCCTACGGGGGGCGGGGGGCACAAGAGACCCAGTACTTC.

J is TRBJ2-7 and V is TRBV7-9; TRBD1 agrees at 10 bases. The V gene's germline CDR1 is SEHNR and CDR2 FQNEAQ (reference sequence). There are 15 residues in the CDR3. After removal of 5 bases from V and 4 bases from J, the junction contained 8 bases not matched to a gene. In DNA form, the CDR3 reads TGTGCCAGCAGCGCCGGGACAGGGGAGGGGTACGAGCAGTACTTC. Amino acid sequence: CASSAGTGEGYEQYF. Full variable domain (missing parts from reference TRBV7-9 and TRBJ2-7): DTGVSQNPRHKITKRGQNVTFRCDPISEHNRLYWYRQTLGQGPEFLTYFQNEAQLEKSRLLSDRFSAERPKGSFSTLEIQRTEQGDSAMYLCASSAGTGEGYEQYFGPGTRLTVT.

The chain recombines TRBV7-8 with TRBJ1-4; a possible D gene is TRBD1 (6 bases). Deletions cut 2 bases from V and 1 base from J, with 17 bases between. The CDR3 sequence is 18 residues long. In germline, CDR1 is SGHVS, CDR2 FQNEAQ. The CDR3 DNA reads TGTGCCAGCAGCTTACAGCTGGGGGCCTCAGTAACTAATGAAAAACTGTTTTTT. It encodes CASSLQLGASVTNEKLFF.

This clone showed up just once. The J gene is TRBJ1-1, the V gene TRBV14, with D perhaps matching TRBD1 (6 bases). Per the germline V gene, CDR1 is SGHDN and CDR2 is FVKESK. CDR3 length equals 12 residues. Between the trimmed V and J ends, which lost 3 bases and 11 bases, there was a span of 13 bases. The CDR3 bases are TGTGCCAGCAGCCAGATGGGGGCGCGGGCTTTCTTT. Residues: CASSQMGARAFF.

The rearrangement uses TRBV19 and TRBJ2-3, with 10 bases that match TRBD1. CDR3 length: 16 residues. Germline V gene lookup returns CDR1 LNHDA and CDR2 SQIVND (reference sequence). Germline trimming cut 6 bases from V and 5 bases from J; bases unmatched to any gene: 11. CDR3 DNA sequence: TGTGCCAGTAGCCTCTCTGACAGGGGGCTAGGAGATACGCAGTATTTT. This translates into CASSLSDRGLGDTQYF.

V is TRBV18 and J is TRBJ2-3, with a tentative D call TRBD2 (6 bases). The V gene lost 6 bases and the J gene lost 0 bases, with 13 bases spanning the gap. The CDR3 extends over 15 amino acids. Germline loops: CDR1 KGHSH, CDR2 LQKENI. The CDR3 DNA sequence: TGTGCCAGCTCCCTCCTAGCGACTAGCACAGATACGCAGTATTTT. This gives the protein CASSLLATSTDTQYF.

The rearrangement links TRBV27 to TRBJ2-3; perhaps TRBD1 as D (5 bases). Germline V gene data show CDR1 as MNHEY and CDR2 as SMNVEV (reference sequence). The length of the CDR3 is 14 residues. The V gene lost 2 bases and the J gene lost 6 bases, with 12 bases spanning the gap. CDR3 loop: CASSLGAAPDTQYF. CDR3 nucleotide sequence: TGTGCCAGCAGTTTAGGGGCGGCGCCGGATACGCAGTATTTT.